The 17 T cell receptor beta chains presented below share a single source sample, sequenced in a study of T cell changes during pregnancy in multiple sclerosis (dated by TCRdb to 2018 to 2020). Library preparation employed the immunoSEQ multiplex PCR assay. The immuneACCESS repertoire file appears here via TCRdb, limited to in-frame rearrangements. These files lack a portion of the clones; in checked studies, under half of the deficit traces to unresolved V genes, and the cause of the others is not known. The sample has over 70,000 clones on record, 80% to 95% of them singletons. The ten largest make up 3.5% to 4.5% of the sample. The material was peripheral blood, obtained in the first trimester of pregnancy. These TCRs come from a female donor with multiple sclerosis, enrolled in a pregnancy study.

The rearrangement uses TRBV27 and TRBJ1-3; D gene uncertain. The CDR3 is 13 residues long. Germline lookup yields CDR1 MNHEY and CDR2 SMNVEV (reference sequence). V was clipped by 5 bases and J by 4 bases, with 9 bases between them. CDR3 sequence reads: CASSPRGGNTIYF. CDR3 nucleotide sequence: TGTGCCAGCAGTCCCCGAGGGGGAAACACCATATATTTT.

This chain joins TRBV13 and TRBJ2-2; TRBD2 matches at 12 bases. Germline V lookup: CDR1 PRHDT, CDR2 FYEKMQ (reference sequence). The CDR3 totals 18 residues. The V gene end was trimmed by 6 bases and the J gene end by 7 bases; junction bases not matched to a gene: 15. Here the CDR3 reads CASRASLAGGLVSGELFF. The CDR3, as DNA: TGTGCCAGCAGAGCGAGTCTAGCGGGGGGGCTCGTTAGCGGGGAGCTGTTTTTT.

The chain carries TRBV7-9 and TRBJ2-5; D might be TRBD2 (5 bases). CDR3 size: 12 residues. Germline lookup yields CDR1 SEHNR and CDR2 FQNEAQ (reference sequence). V was pared by 3 bases and J by 7 bases, with 9 bases between. CDR3 amino acids: CASSLTTPTQYF. The CDR3 DNA sequence: TGTGCCAGCAGCTTGACTACGCCGACCCAGTACTTC.

The genes are TRBV5-1 and TRBJ1-3; D unresolved. V was pared by 0 bases and J by 0 bases, with 4 bases between. CDR1 and CDR2 (germline): SGHRS, YFSETQ. The CDR3 has 14 amino acids. The CDR3 DNA reads TGCGCCAGCAGCTTGGCAGGCTCTGGAAACACCATATATTTT. Translated: CASSLAGSGNTIYF.

The V call is TRBV25-1, the J call TRBJ1-3; 9 nucleotides line up with TRBD1. The CDR3 sequence is 15 residues long. V lost 4 bases and J lost 7; bases outside the gene matches: 8. Germline loops: CDR1 MGHDK, CDR2 SYGVNS. CDR3 bases: TGTGCCAGCAGTGCTGGGGACAGGGAAAGGAACACCATATATTTT. Protein product: CASSAGDRERNTIYF.

V is TRBV7-3 and J is TRBJ2-4; 8 nucleotides agree with TRBD2. The trim removed 0 bases at V and 1 base at J, leaving 5 bases unmatched. CDR1 and CDR2 from the germline V gene are SGHTA and FQGTGA. The CDR3 runs 17 residues. The CDR3 nucleotides read TGTGCCAGCAGCTTAACAGGGCGGGGGGCGGCCAAAAACATTCAGTACTTC. Translated: CASSLTGRGAAKNIQYF.

The sample holds one count of this clone. This chain uses TRBV6-1 with TRBJ1-2; D is possibly TRBD1 (5 bases). The germline CDR1 and CDR2 sequences are MNHNS and SASEGT. This CDR3 spans 15 amino acids. V dropped 4 bases and J dropped 2 bases, with 14 bases sitting between them. The CDR3 nucleotides are TGTGCCAGCAGTGCAGAGGAGGGGATGAACTATGGCTACACCTTC. Encoded protein: CASSAEEGMNYGYTF.

The genes are TRBV5-1 and TRBJ2-7; D is unresolved. Trimming shortened V by 0 bases and J by 0 bases, and 10 bases separated the two germline ends. CDR1 and CDR2 from the germline V gene are SGHRS and YFSETQ. This CDR3 is built from 15 residues. The chain's CDR3 is CASSLEARLSYEQYF. For the CDR3, the DNA is TGCGCCAGCAGCTTGGAGGCCAGGCTCTCCTACGAGCAGTACTTC. Together with reference TRBV5-1 and TRBJ2-7, the CDR3 gives the full variable domain: KAGVTQTPRYLIKTRGQQVTLSCSPISGHRSVSWYQQTPGQGLQFLFEYFSETQRNKGNFPGRFSGRQFSNSRSEMNVSTLELGDSALYLCASSLEARLSYEQYFGPGTRLTVT.

V gene TRBV7-6 combines with J gene TRBJ2-1; D is possibly TRBD1 (6 bases). Germline V gene sequence: CDR1 SGHVS, CDR2 FNYEAQ. With 4 bases removed from V and 2 bases from J, the gap between germline ends came to 12 bases. This CDR3 region has 15 residues. The CDR3 loop reads CASSSTGDTYNEQFF. The CDR3 DNA is TGTGCCAGCAGCTCGACAGGCGATACCTACAATGAGCAGTTCTTC.

This rearrangement joins TRBV7-3 to TRBJ2-3, with D tentatively TRBD1 (6 bases). Germline CDR1 reads SGHTA; CDR2 reads FQGTGA. V dropped 2 bases and J dropped 6 bases, with 12 bases sitting between them. This CDR3 spans 14 amino acids. The CDR3 region is CASSLGGIADTQYF. CDR3 DNA sequence: TGTGCCAGCAGCTTAGGGGGCATTGCGGATACGCAGTATTTT.

The chain recombines TRBV20-1 with TRBJ2-7, with 9 bases matching TRBD2. J gave up 7 bases and V 6 bases, and 4 bases lay outside the gene matches. Germline assignment: CDR1 DFQATT and CDR2 SNEGSKA (reference sequence). The CDR3 is made up of 11 amino acids. CDR3 nucleotide sequence: TGCAGTGCCGGGACTAGCTATGAGCAGTACTTC. This codes for CSAGTSYEQYF.

This chain connects TRBV27 to TRBJ1-5; 7 bases fit TRBD1. The length of the CDR3 is 15 residues. Losses at the gene ends were 6 bases for V and 2 bases for J; bases not matched to a gene: 7. The germline V gene has CDR1 MNHEY and CDR2 SMNVEV (reference sequence). The chain's CDR3 is CASSPQGNGNQPQHF. CDR3 DNA sequence: TGTGCCAGCAGCCCACAGGGGAATGGCAATCAGCCCCAGCATTTT.

The genes are TRBV7-8 and TRBJ1-1; D remains unclear. Germline CDR1 is SGHVS and CDR2 is FQNEAQ. Trimming took off 6 bases at V and 3 bases at J, with 8 bases between the two ends. The CDR3 has 12 residues. Here the CDR3 reads CASRREYTEAFF. The CDR3 DNA sequence: TGTGCCAGCAGACGAGAATACACTGAAGCTTTCTTT.

The CDR3 spells CASSGLQETQYF. The CDR3 DNA reads as TGTGCCAGTAGTGGCTTGCAAGAGACCCAGTACTTC. This chain joins TRBV19 and TRBJ2-5; D ambiguous. Deletions cut 5 bases from V and 2 bases from J, with 6 bases between. Looked up from germline, CDR1 is LNHDA and CDR2 is SQIVND (reference sequence). The CDR3 is made up of 12 amino acids.

The chain joins TRBV6-1 to TRBJ1-1; no firm D call. Looked up from germline, CDR1 is MNHNS and CDR2 is SASEGT. The V and J ends lost 6 bases and 1 base respectively, with 12 bases between them. The CDR3 spans 14 residues. DNA of the CDR3: TGTGCCAGCAGGTCGGAGGAGTCGAACACTGAAGCTTTCTTT. Protein sequence: CASRSEESNTEAFF.

V usage is TRBV4-1 and J usage is TRBJ2-1; D is perhaps TRBD2 (6 bases). V was pared by 4 bases and J by 0 bases, with 16 bases between. Germline V gives CDR1 MGHRA, CDR2 YSYEKL. This CDR3 comprises 17 residues. The CDR3 bases are TGCGCCAGCAGCCGGGGGGTGTCGGGGGTCTCCTACAATGAGCAGTTCTTC. This encodes CASSRGVSGVSYNEQFF.

The chain links TRBV19 to TRBJ2-1; D might be TRBD1 (7 bases). Per germline, CDR1 LNHDA and CDR2 SQIVND (reference sequence). This CDR3 comprises 15 residues. Trimming took 8 bases from V and 0 from J, leaving 14 bases between them. This CDR3 reads CASGGTAHSYNEQFF. The CDR3 nucleotides read TGTGCCAGTGGCGGGACAGCCCACTCCTACAATGAGCAGTTCTTC.